This T cell receptor (beta chain) was profiled in a study of human T cells and chemical hapten exposure. Sample time point: patch test 2, 6 weeks after DPC sensitization. The treatment here: therapeutic diphenylcyclopropenone sensitization with weekly scalp DPC. Only after blood had been drawn was each patch test applied. MiXCR was run by TCRdb on the RACE reads, yielding one entry per CDR3 protein. This table holds around 75,000 distinct CDR3 sequences, about a tenth found once. A note on this clonotype: This may stem from a read error, because a much larger clone lies one nucleotide away.

This specimen consisted of whole blood, obtained in connection with sensitization to the hapten diphenylcyclopropenone (DPC). The TCR comes from a woman aged 45 to 65 with alopecia areata. Some clones in this sample may be carry-over from other donors' samples.

The CDR3 here is CASSPLPGHDFAYGYTF. CDR3 nucleotides: TGTGCCAGCTCACCACTTCCGGGACACGACTTTGCCTATGGCTACACCTTC. The chain is built from TRBV18 and TRBJ1-2, with D maybe TRBD1 (6 bases). V shed 1 base and J shed 4 bases, with 19 bases lying between them. The CDR3 runs 17 residues. Germline assignment: CDR1 KGHSH and CDR2 LQKENI.